This T cell receptor (beta chain) stems from a study of blood T cell repertoires in COVID-19. Study overall: From the United States, Italy and Spain came samples of acute and convalescent COVID-19. From T cells, B-cell-depleted T cells, or PBMCs came the material, which was cDNA or gDNA.

Original processing methods: Amplifying reference gene primers gave estimates of nucleated cell counts. The table came from immunoSEQ multiplex PCR; TCRdb's copy has only in-frame clones and leaves some out. V, J and clone size reflect that table, while D and trimming were determined from the DNA. The sample lists under 300,000 clones, approximately 90% occurring once. The V and J ends lost 3 bases and 9 bases respectively, with 13 bases between them. This CDR3 is 14 amino acids long. Per the germline V gene, CDR1 is SGHRS and CDR2 is YFSETQ. Ages ranged from roughly 18 to 95 years, with residence in 20 to 30 US areas.

This receptor was identified in a woman in her 30s with acute COVID-19. V usage is TRBV5-1 and J usage is TRBJ1-6, with D perhaps matching TRBD1 (5 bases). The specimen was PBMCs or T cells enriched from blood (not recorded which). CDR3 nucleotide sequence: TGCGCCAGCAGCTCAGCCGCTGGGGCTTCACCCCTCCACTTT. This encodes CASSSAAGASPLHF.